The rows below give T cell receptor beta chains drawn from one sample of a study of a mutant IDH1 vaccine in newly diagnosed glioma. The data were produced by immunoSEQ multiplex PCR, yet TCRdb's version contains in-frame clones alone and is incomplete. This table has tens of thousands of clones, 81% appearing once. These receptors' antigens are unknown. The sample in question was PBMCs, obtained from a glioma patient whose treatment included an IDH1 peptide vaccine. The receptor set was obtained from a woman aged 40-49 years with glioma. Some clones in this sample may be carry-over from other donors' samples. CDR3s include the opening cysteine and the closing phenylalanine or tryptophan. Fields, in order: J gene, D gene, clone size, V gene, CDR3 length, CDR3 DNA, CDR3 protein. A D gene is named only where the DNA matches it firmly. A row's size may be missing; if present it is once, few, many or a size class.

J gene: TRBJ2-1; D gene: -; clone size: few; V gene: TRBV25-1; CDR3 length: 10; CDR3 DNA: TGTGCCAGCGGGGACAATGAGCAGTTCTTC; CDR3 protein: CASGDNEQFF
J gene: TRBJ2-5; D gene: TRBD2; clone size: -; V gene: TRBV6-1; CDR3 length: 15; CDR3 DNA: TGTGCCAGCAGGGTAGCGGGGGGCTTGGGGGAGACCCAGTACTTC; CDR3 protein: CASRVAGGLGETQYF
J gene: TRBJ2-7; D gene: -; clone size: -; V gene: TRBV6-6; CDR3 length: 12; CDR3 DNA: TGTGCCAGCAGACAGGAGACCTACGAGCAGTACTTC; CDR3 protein: CASRQETYEQYF
J gene: TRBJ1-5; D gene: -; clone size: medium-sized; V gene: TRBV6-1; CDR3 length: 13; CDR3 DNA: TGTGCCAGCAGCCTTAATAGCAATCAGCCCCAGCATTTT; CDR3 protein: CASSLNSNQPQHF
J gene: TRBJ1-1; D gene: -; clone size: -; V gene: TRBV7-2; CDR3 length: 16; CDR3 DNA: TGTGCCAGCAGCTCGCCAACCCCAACGGGAAATCCCCAAGCTTTCTTT; CDR3 protein: CASSSPTPTGNPQAFF
J gene: TRBJ2-7; D gene: TRBD2; clone size: -; V gene: TRBV25-1; CDR3 length: 12; CDR3 DNA: TGTGCCACGGAAGGACTAGCAGCCGAGCAGTACTTC; CDR3 protein: CATEGLAAEQYF
J gene: TRBJ1-3; D gene: -; clone size: -; V gene: TRBV19; CDR3 length: 11; CDR3 DNA: TGTGCCAGTAGTGTTGGAAACACCATATATTTT; CDR3 protein: CASSVGNTIYF
J gene: TRBJ2-7; D gene: TRBD2; clone size: -; V gene: TRBV7-2; CDR3 length: 16; CDR3 DNA: TGTGCCAGCAGCTTAGCGCCAGCGGGAGTGGTCTACGAGCAGTACTTC; CDR3 protein: CASSLAPAGVVYEQYF
J gene: TRBJ1-4; D gene: -; clone size: once; V gene: TRBV7-9; CDR3 length: 13; CDR3 DNA: TGTGCCAGCAGCTTAGGAAGGGGGGAAAAACTGTTTTTT; CDR3 protein: CASSLGRGEKLFF
J gene: TRBJ2-5; D gene: TRBD1; clone size: -; V gene: TRBV4-3; CDR3 length: 14; CDR3 DNA: TGCGCCAGCAGCTGGGACAGAGAACAAGAGACCCAGTACTTC; CDR3 protein: CASSWDREQETQYF
J gene: TRBJ1-5; D gene: TRBD1; clone size: -; V gene: TRBV27; CDR3 length: 14; CDR3 DNA: TGTGCCAGCAGTCAAGGACAGGCGGACCAGCCCCAGCATTTT; CDR3 protein: CASSQGQADQPQHF
J gene: TRBJ2-7; D gene: TRBD1; clone size: -; V gene: TRBV19; CDR3 length: 17; CDR3 DNA: TGTGCCAGTAGTCTGACCCGCCCCGGGACAGGGAAGCACGAGCAGTACTTC; CDR3 protein: CASSLTRPGTGKHEQYF
J gene: TRBJ1-1; D gene: -; clone size: few; V gene: TRBV7-9; CDR3 length: 14; CDR3 DNA: TGTGCCAGCAGCTTATCCAACGGCGGCACTGAAGCTTTCTTT; CDR3 protein: CASSLSNGGTEAFF
J gene: TRBJ2-3; D gene: -; clone size: -; V gene: TRBV19; CDR3 length: 15; CDR3 DNA: TGTGCCAGTAGTAGGGGGGTAGGGAGCACAGATACGCAGTATTTT; CDR3 protein: CASSRGVGSTDTQYF
J gene: TRBJ1-2; D gene: -; clone size: -; V gene: TRBV10-3; CDR3 length: 14; CDR3 DNA: TGTGCCATCAGTGATAGGGACGGGTTCGGCGGCTACACCTTC; CDR3 protein: CAISDRDGFGGYTF